These 6 T cell receptor beta chains were sequenced from one sample in a study of T cell repertoires in cytomegalovirus infection. TCRdb used MiXCR to reprocess the reads, holding one entry per CDR3 protein. The table has 560,000 or so distinct CDR3 sequences, 16% seen once. The sequenced material came from CD8+ T cells from PBMCs. Receptors were obtained from a human donor in good health (CMV status not recorded). Some clones in this sample may be carry-over from other donors' samples.

This clonotype was found many times. This chain joins TRBV7-9 and TRBJ2-7, with D possibly matching TRBD2 (6 bases). V was clipped by 2 bases and J by 3 bases, with 11 bases between them. Germline CDR1 is SEHNR and CDR2 is FQNEAQ (reference sequence). The CDR3 contains 14 residues. CDR3 nucleotide sequence: TGTGCCAGCAGCTTACCGATAGCGGACTACGAGCAGTACTTC. Translation gives CASSLPIADYEQYF. The whole variable domain, filled in from reference TRBV7-9 and TRBJ2-7, reads DTGVSQNPRHKITKRGQNVTFRCDPISEHNRLYWYRQTLGQGPEFLTYFQNEAQLEKSRLLSDRFSAERPKGSFSTLEIQRTEQGDSAMYLCASSLPIADYEQYFGPGTRLTVT.

The chain uses TRBV18 and TRBJ1-6; possible D gene TRBD1, 5 bases. CDR3 length: 17 residues. Germline loops: CDR1 KGHSH, CDR2 LQKENI. Trimming took 0 bases from V and 2 from J, leaving 11 bases between them. The CDR3 spells CASSPPGGNPYNSPLHF. CDR3 nucleotide sequence: TGTGCCAGCTCACCACCGGGGGGAAACCCCTATAATTCACCCCTCCACTTT.

This clonotype was seen more than once but under ten times. The chain couples TRBV27 to TRBJ2-1, with D perhaps TRBD1 (6 bases). Germline V gene sequence: CDR1 MNHEY, CDR2 SMNVEV (reference sequence). This CDR3 spans 14 amino acids. The V end was cut by 5 bases, the J end by 6 bases, with 14 bases between. This CDR3 is CASSGQGPFNEQFF. The CDR3 coding sequence is TGTGCCAGCAGTGGGCAGGGGCCCTTCAATGAGCAGTTCTTC.

A note on this clonotype: Its ends do not fully match the called genes, so a read error is possible. The chain has TRBV7-2 and TRBJ2-3; 8 bases map to TRBD2. The CDR3 totals 15 residues. The V gene's germline CDR1 is SGHTA and CDR2 FQGNSA. The CDR3 loop reads CARSLAGPKSDTTYF. CDR3 nucleotides: TGTGCCAGAAGCTTAGCGGGACCCAAATCAGATACGACGTATTTT.

This clonotype has at least ten counts. This chain joins TRBV12-3 or TRBV12-4 and TRBJ2-5; 9 nucleotides match TRBD1. CDR3 length: 18 amino acids. Trimming removed 0 bases from V and 4 bases from J; junction bases left unmatched: 12. The CDR3 reads CASSLALTGTGIGETQYF. The CDR3 DNA reads as TGTGCCAGCAGTTTAGCCCTCACCGGGACAGGGATTGGAGAGACCCAGTACTTC.

Remarks on this clonotype: The CDR3 carries no conserved terminal phenylalanine or tryptophan, so it likely arises from a read error. The V gene is TRBV5-1, the J gene TRBJ2-7; D is possibly TRBD1 (6 bases). Trimming removed 7 bases from V and 0 bases from J, with 14 bases in between. The CDR3 is 14 amino acids. The V gene's germline CDR1 is SGHRS and CDR2 YFSETQ. Here the CDR3 DNA reads TGCGCCAGCGGAAGTACAGGGAGCTCCTACGAGCAGTACTTA. This gives the protein CASGSTGSSYEQYL.